This TCR beta chain comes out of a study of regulatory T cells in long-lasting Graves disease. Study observations and caveats: Repertoires from persistent disease leaned toward TRBV28, TRBJ1-2 and TRBJ2-5.

Of note for this clonotype: The antigen is undetermined. This CDR3 is missing its conserved last phenylalanine or tryptophan, likely due to a read error.

Construction of the TCR beta libraries employed iRepertoire HTBI primers in conjunction with Arm-PCR of CDR3 regions. TCRdb ran MiXCR on the multiplex PCR reads and lists one entry per CDR3 protein. The sample has about 470,000 distinct CDR3 sequences; approximately 15% are singletons. V was trimmed by 3 bases and J by 1 base, leaving 19 bases between them. This CDR3 has 18 residues. Germline CDR1 reads MNHNS; CDR2 reads SASEGT. Time point: newly diagnosed GD, antithyroid drugs for less than 3 months. The TCR library used RNA extracted from PBMCs. These data also featured in a second study, about T cells in Graves' hyperthyroidism and ophthalmopathy. That study adds: Most clonotypes expanded in thyroid above 0.001 were likewise present in blood.

The rearrangement links TRBV6-1 to TRBJ2-4, with D possibly TRBD1 on 6 matching bases. Source: peripheral blood mononuclear cells (PBMCs), taken at new diagnosis, from a patient treated with antithyroid drugs. This TCR derives from a woman aged 25 to 39 with Graves disease. Here the CDR3 reads CASSEDLTGHAAKNIQYL. CDR3 DNA sequence: TGTGCCAGCAGTGAGGACCTGACAGGCCATGCCGCCAAAAACATTCAGTACCTC.